The 26 T cell receptor beta chains below come from one sample, sequenced in a study of technical replicates of blood from a handful of donors. Assay used: immunoSEQ multiplex PCR; TCRdb lists only in-frame clones, some missing. This table has approximately 13,000 clones, roughly four fifths appearing once. Source material: PBMCs. These receptors came from a human donor in good health.

This clone was picked up one time. The chain links TRBV5-4 to TRBJ2-1, with D possibly matching TRBD2 (5 bases). The V gene's germline CDR1 is SGHNT and CDR2 YYREEE (reference sequence). Trimming left V 0 bases short and J 5 bases short, with 12 bases between. CDR3 length: 15 amino acids. DNA of the CDR3: TGTGCCAGCAGCTTGGGCTGGGGAGCCGACAATGAGCAGTTCTTC. This gives the protein CASSLGWGADNEQFF.

The chain employs TRBV28 and TRBJ2-7, with 13 bases lining up with TRBD2. J gave up 5 bases and V 6 bases, and 7 bases lay outside the gene matches. CDR1 and CDR2 from the germline V gene are MDHEN and SYDVKM. CDR3 length: 15 residues. DNA for the CDR3: TGTGCCAGCAGCCGAATCGGGACTAGCGGGAACGAGCAGTACTTC. Translated, it gives CASSRIGTSGNEQYF.

CDR3 region: CASSVVGGGYTF. CDR3 DNA sequence: TGTGCCAGCAGCGTAGTAGGGGGAGGCTACACCTTC. V usage is TRBV9 and J usage is TRBJ1-2; D is possibly TRBD1 (6 bases). The CDR3 has 12 amino acids. V was pared by 0 bases and J by 8 bases, with 8 bases between. Germline-derived CDR1 and CDR2 are SGDLS and YYNGEE. The full variable domain, rest sourced from reference TRBV9 and TRBJ1-2, is DSGVTQTPKHLITATGQRVTLRCSPRSGDLSVYWYQQSLDQGLQFLIQYYNGEERAKGNILERFSAQQFPDLHSELNLSSLELGDSALYFCASSVVGGGYTFGSGTRLTVV.

The chain recombines TRBV5-1 with TRBJ2-2, with D possibly TRBD2 on 6 matching bases. Germline-derived CDR1 and CDR2 are SGHRS and YFSETQ. The CDR3 totals 16 residues. V gave up 2 bases and J gave up 0 bases, with 11 bases separating them. For the CDR3, the DNA is TGCGCCAGCAGCTTTGGAGGGGCCGCGAACACCGGGGAGCTGTTTTTT. This translates into CASSFGGAANTGELFF.

On this clone: This specimen includes other DNA sequences encoding the same CDR3. The V gene is TRBV29-1, the J gene TRBJ1-2; no reliable D call. Germline assignment: CDR1 SQVTM and CDR2 ANQGSEA. This CDR3 spans 12 amino acids. V was pared by 4 bases and J by 7 bases, with 13 bases between. Written as DNA, the CDR3 is TGCAGCGTTGTAAGCAGGATCGGTGGCTACACCTTC. Translated: CSVVSRIGGYTF.

The J gene is TRBJ2-1, the V gene TRBV7-9; no clear D gene. The CDR3 sequence is 12 residues long. The ends were cut back, 0 bases at V and 9 bases at J, with 6 bases in the middle. CDR1 SEHNR and CDR2 FQNEAQ come from the germline V gene (reference sequence). The CDR3 reads CASSLAGPEQFF. DNA for the CDR3: TGTGCCAGCAGCTTAGCTGGGCCTGAGCAGTTCTTC.

This chain uses TRBV6-4 with TRBJ2-1; the D is unclear. The CDR3 length is 14 residues. Germline V lookup: CDR1 MRHNA, CDR2 SNTAGT. Trimming cost V 8 bases and J 5 bases, with 16 bases left between them. For the CDR3, the DNA is TGTGCCAGCTCCCTGGCCGAATACGACAATGAGCAGTTCTTC. Its protein is CASSLAEYDNEQFF.

The V call is TRBV30, the J call TRBJ2-3, with 13 bases aligning to TRBD2. V was pared by 3 bases and J by 5 bases, with 11 bases of the junction left unmatched. CDR1 GTSNPN and CDR2 SVGIG come from the germline V gene (reference sequence). CDR3 length equals 17 residues. The CDR3 is CAWSYTRTSGSLDTQYF. In DNA form, the CDR3 reads TGTGCCTGGAGCTACACGCGGACTAGCGGGAGCCTAGATACGCAGTATTTT.

This clone was counted between two and nine times. The genes are TRBV19 and TRBJ2-1, with TRBD1 matching over 7 bases. This CDR3 comprises 15 residues. Germline lookup yields CDR1 LNHDA and CDR2 SQIVND (reference sequence). V gave up 5 bases and J gave up 7 bases; unmatched junction bases: 11. CDR3 coding DNA: TGTGCCAGTAGTCAAGACAGGGCGTCAATAAATGAGCAGTTCTTC. This gives the protein CASSQDRASINEQFF.

The chain is built from TRBV6-4 and TRBJ2-7; D gene unclear. The ends were cut back, 5 bases at V and 3 bases at J, with 11 bases in the middle. Germline-derived CDR1 and CDR2 are MRHNA and SNTAGT. The length of the CDR3 is 13 residues. CDR3 in amino acids: CASSREAHYEQYF. The CDR3 bases are TGTGCCAGCAGTCGAGAGGCGCACTACGAGCAGTACTTC.

V and J are TRBV10-3 and TRBJ1-5; 7 bases are a match to TRBD1. J lost 2 bases, V lost 4 bases, and 8 bases had no gene match. Germline-derived CDR1 and CDR2 are ENHRY and SYGVKD. This CDR3 contains 16 residues. The CDR3 nucleotides read TGTGCCATCAGTGGAGGGGGCTCTGAACGCAATCAGCCCCAGCATTTT. Residues: CAISGGGSERNQPQHF.

V gene TRBV4-1 combines with J gene TRBJ2-7, with 11 bases fitting TRBD2. The ends lost 0 bases at V and 4 bases at J; junction bases unmatched: 2. The CDR3 runs to 15 residues. The V gene's germline CDR1 is MGHRA and CDR2 YSYEKL. The CDR3 coding sequence is TGCGCCAGCAGCCAAGAGACTAGCGGGGTTTACGAGCAGTACTTC. The encoded protein is CASSQETSGVYEQYF.

The sample holds one count of this clone. The chain links TRBV10-3 to TRBJ2-1; D is perhaps TRBD2 (6 bases). Germline CDR1 reads ENHRY; CDR2 reads SYGVKD. The length of the CDR3 is 16 residues. The V gene lost 10 bases and the J gene lost 0 bases, with 19 bases spanning the gap. The CDR3 nucleotides are TGTGCCACCAACCCAGCGGGCTACAGCTCCTACAATGAGCAGTTCTTC. It is translated as CATNPAGYSSYNEQFF.

The CDR3 DNA is TGTGCCATCACTGGGACAGGGAACACCGGGGAGCTGTTTTTT. This translates into CAITGTGNTGELFF. The V gene is TRBV10-3, the J gene TRBJ2-2; TRBD1 aligns across 8 bases. Per the germline V gene, CDR1 is ENHRY and CDR2 is SYGVKD. Unmatched junction bases numbered 2, after V lost 7 bases and J lost 1 base. The CDR3 extends over 14 amino acids.

A few counts support this clone. The rearrangement joins TRBV4-1 to TRBJ1-5, with 9 bases identical to TRBD1. The CDR3 is made up of 16 amino acids. Germline trimming cut 4 bases from V and 3 bases from J; bases unmatched to any gene: 7. Germline V gene lookup returns CDR1 MGHRA and CDR2 YSYEKL. The CDR3 sequence is CASSLIGTGINQPQHF. The CDR3 bases are TGCGCCAGCAGCCTAATAGGGACAGGGATCAATCAGCCCCAGCATTTT.

The CDR3 coding sequence is TGTGCCATCAGTGACCAGGGGGCCCCTAACTATGGCTACACCTTC. As protein: CAISDQGAPNYGYTF. The V call is TRBV10-3, the J call TRBJ1-2; 8 nucleotides align to TRBD1. J gave up 0 bases and V 3 bases, and 3 bases lay outside the gene matches. Germline V gene data show CDR1 as ENHRY and CDR2 as SYGVKD. The CDR3 has 15 residues.

The rearrangement links TRBV5-1 to TRBJ1-2; maybe TRBD1 (5 bases). CDR3 length: 15 residues. CDR1 and CDR2 from the germline V gene are SGHRS and YFSETQ. The V gene lost 2 bases and the J gene lost 2 bases, with 13 bases spanning the gap. The CDR3: CASSFSLQGNYGYTF. The CDR3 DNA follows: TGCGCCAGCAGCTTCTCTTTGCAGGGCAACTATGGCTACACCTTC.

This chain connects TRBV7-8 to TRBJ2-7; TRBD2 aligns across 12 bases. This CDR3 contains 15 residues. CDR1 SGHVS and CDR2 FQNEAQ come from the germline V gene. V lost 5 bases to trimming and J lost 5 bases; unmatched junction nucleotides: 7. The CDR3 spells CASSPLAGGPNEQYF. In DNA form, the CDR3 reads TGTGCCAGCAGCCCTCTAGCGGGAGGGCCTAACGAGCAGTACTTC.

The chain is built from TRBV6-1 and TRBJ2-2, with 9 bases aligning to TRBD1. The ends lost 10 bases at V and 4 bases at J; junction bases unmatched: 10. The CDR3 has 15 amino acids. Germline V gives CDR1 MNHNS, CDR2 SASEGT. CDR3 region: CATELQGAGTGELFF. The CDR3, as DNA: TGTGCCACCGAATTACAGGGGGCCGGCACCGGGGAGCTGTTTTTT.

The genes are TRBV27 and TRBJ2-7; the D gene is possibly TRBD2 (7 bases). The CDR3 has 19 residues. V gave up 6 bases and J gave up 0 bases, with 27 bases separating them. Germline CDR1 reads MNHEY; CDR2 reads SMNVEV (reference sequence). The CDR3: CASSRREGGIPFHSYEQYF. CDR3 nucleotides: TGTGCCAGCAGCCGAAGGGAGGGGGGAATACCTTTTCACTCCTACGAGCAGTACTTC.

The V and J genes are TRBV11-2 and TRBJ2-7; 14 bases are shared with TRBD2. Germline CDR1 reads SGHAT; CDR2 reads FQNNGV. V was clipped by 6 bases and J by 1 base; unmatched bases: 5. This CDR3 spans 16 amino acids. The CDR3 DNA reads TGTGCCAGCAGATCCGGGACTAGCGGGAGTTCCTACGAGCAGTACTTC. Translated: CASRSGTSGSSYEQYF.

The chain employs TRBV5-4 and TRBJ1-3; 7 bases map to TRBD1. After removal of 0 bases from V and 0 bases from J, the junction contained 6 bases not matched to a gene. CDR3 size: 17 residues. Germline values: CDR1 SGHNT, CDR2 YYREEE (reference sequence). For the CDR3, the DNA is TGTGCCAGCAGCTTGGGGGGGGACAGCCTCTCTGGAAACACCATATATTTT. It yields the protein CASSLGGDSLSGNTIYF.

CDR3 sequence: CASRDREIETQYF. The CDR3 DNA follows: TGTGCCAGCAGGGACAGGGAGATAGAGACCCAGTACTTC. The V call is TRBV6-5, the J call TRBJ2-5; the match to TRBD1 covers 8 bases. J lost 4 bases, V lost 6 bases, and 4 bases had no gene match. Germline V gives CDR1 MNHEY, CDR2 SVGAGI. This CDR3 region has 13 residues.

In its sample, this clone is medium-sized. This chain links TRBV27 with TRBJ2-3; TRBD2 agrees at 7 bases. V shed 5 bases and J 5 bases; nucleotides not matched to a gene: 16. This CDR3 has 17 residues. Germline values: CDR1 MNHEY, CDR2 SMNVEV (reference sequence). The CDR3 nucleotides are TGTGCCAGCAGTCCCTCAGGAGCGGGATGGATCATAGATACGCAGTATTTT. This sequence encodes CASSPSGAGWIIDTQYF.

J is TRBJ2-5 and V is TRBV5-1, with D perhaps TRBD2 (7 bases). Germline V lookup: CDR1 SGHRS, CDR2 YFSETQ. V shed 4 bases and J shed 3 bases, with 10 bases lying between them. The CDR3 consists of 13 residues. This CDR3 reads CASSRGAEETQYF. The CDR3 DNA reads TGCGCCAGCAGCCGGGGGGCGGAAGAGACCCAGTACTTC.

The chain carries TRBV6-4 and TRBJ2-3; TRBD2 might be the D (5 bases). The CDR3 spans 18 residues. V was pared by 2 bases and J by 0 bases, with 18 bases between. Germline CDR1 and CDR2: MRHNA and SNTAGT. The CDR3: CASSDGAAQVFSTDTQYF. DNA for the CDR3: TGTGCCAGCAGTGACGGAGCGGCCCAAGTATTTAGCACAGATACGCAGTATTTT.